Listed below are T cell receptor beta chains from one sample, sequenced in a study of T cell responses to AZD1222 COVID-19 vaccine. Libraries were prepared by immunoSEQ multiplex PCR; TCRdb keeps only in-frame clonotypes and omits some of them. The sample carries more than 55,000 clones, roughly 89% recorded once. Sequencing used peripheral blood, obtained 28 days after the second AZD1222 dose. Receptors originate from an adult who received the AZD1222 COVID-19 vaccine. The CDR3 runs from the conserved cysteine through the conserved F or W. A D gene is named only where the DNA matches it firmly. Rows give clone size only sometimes, using once, few, many, or a class for an expanded clone.

v_call	j_call	clone_size	d_call	cdr3_nt	cdr3_aa
TRBV5-8	TRBJ1-5	NA	TRBD1	TGTGCCAGCAGCTCGGGACAGGGGTTCAATCAGCCCCAGCATTTT	CASSSGQGFNQPQHF
TRBV5-8	TRBJ2-3	NA	TRBD1	TGTGCCAGCACCAACCCGACAGGGCCGGAGGTAGCGCAGTATTTT	CASTNPTGPEVAQYF
TRBV6-6	TRBJ2-7	NA	TRBD1	TGTGCCAGCAGTGGACAGGGGGCCGGCTACGAGCAGTACTTC	CASSGQGAGYEQYF
TRBV6-5	TRBJ2-1	NA	TRBD2	TGTGCCAGCATCCGTACTAGCGGGAGTTACAATGAGCAGTTCTTC	CASIRTSGSYNEQFF
TRBV3-1/TRBV3-2	TRBJ2-1	NA	NA	TGTGCCAGCAGCCGGCGTAGGGAGAGGTGGGGTGAGCAGTTCTTC	CASSRRRERWGEQFF
TRBV10-3	TRBJ2-2	NA	NA	TGTGCCATCAGCGGGACGGCCGGGGAGCTGTTTTTT	CAISGTAGELFF
TRBV5-1	TRBJ1-4	few	TRBD1	TGCGCCAGCAGCTCGGACAGGGTTGGAGAAAAACTGTTTTTT	CASSSDRVGEKLFF
TRBV4-2	TRBJ2-3	once	TRBD1	TGTGCCAGCAGCCAAGGACAGGGAAGCACAGATACGCAGTATTTT	CASSQGQGSTDTQYF
TRBV19	TRBJ2-4	NA	TRBD1	TGTGCCAGTAGTATCCAGGGGGCGGCCAAAAACATTCAGTACTTC	CASSIQGAAKNIQYF
TRBV4-3	TRBJ2-7	NA	NA	TGCGCCAGCAGCCAGGGCCACACCTCCTACGAGCAGTACTTC	CASSQGHTSYEQYF
TRBV19	TRBJ1-4	NA	TRBD1	TGTGCCAGTAGTCTCCGGACAGGCGGGGGATATAATGAAAAACTGTTTTTT	CASSLRTGGGYNEKLFF
TRBV10-1	TRBJ2-7	NA	TRBD2	TGCGCCAGCAGTGAGTCTTGGGCGGGGGCCTACGAGCAGTACTTC	CASSESWAGAYEQYF
TRBV7-6	TRBJ2-5	NA	NA	TGTGCCAGCAGCTTAGGGGGGGCGCAGCAAGAGACCCAGTACTTC	CASSLGGAQQETQYF
TRBV23-1	TRBJ2-7	once	TRBD2	TGCGCCAGCAGTCAAGGGGGACAGAAGTGGACTAGCGGGACGGAGCAGTACTTC	CASSQGGQKWTSGTEQYF
TRBV6-5	TRBJ2-3	NA	TRBD2	TGTGCCAGCAGTACGACTAGCGGGAGGGCAGATACGCAGTATTTT	CASSTTSGRADTQYF
TRBV28	TRBJ1-4	NA	NA	TGTGCCAGCAGTTCCCGGGACCGGAGGTCTAATGAAAAACTGTTTTTT	CASSSRDRRSNEKLFF
TRBV18	TRBJ1-6	NA	NA	TGTGCCAGCTCACCCTCGGAGAGCTCCTATAATTCACCCCTCCACTTT	CASSPSESSYNSPLHF
TRBV18	TRBJ1-5	NA	NA	TGTGCCAGCTCACCACTCGCGGTGCATGGCAATCAGCCCCAGCATTTT	CASSPLAVHGNQPQHF
TRBV2	TRBJ2-7	NA	NA	TGTGCCAGCATTAGGGAGCCCCTCACCTACGAGCAGTACTTC	CASIREPLTYEQYF
TRBV29-1	TRBJ2-2	NA	TRBD1	TGCAGCGTTCCTGGGGGACAGAGGAACACCGGGGAGCTGTTTTTT	CSVPGGQRNTGELFF
TRBV10-3	TRBJ1-3	NA	TRBD1	TGTGCCATCAGGGGACAGGATCCCAACACCATATATTTT	CAIRGQDPNTIYF
TRBV4-1	TRBJ1-4	NA	TRBD1	TGCGCCAGCAGCCAACCGGGACAGACGGGTGAAAAACTGTTTTTT	CASSQPGQTGEKLFF
TRBV6-5	TRBJ1-5	NA	NA	TGTGCCAGCAGTTCCGCCGGAGGGAATCAGCCCCAGCATTTT	CASSSAGGNQPQHF
TRBV7-7	TRBJ2-5	NA	TRBD2	TGTGCCAGCAGCTTAGGGACTAGCGGGAATGGAGAGACCCAGTACTTC	CASSLGTSGNGETQYF
TRBV7-3	TRBJ2-7	NA	NA	TGTGCCAGCAGCTTATACAGGTACAACGAGCAGTACTTC	CASSLYRYNEQYF
TRBV28	TRBJ1-6	NA	TRBD1	TGTGCCAGCAGTTCACAGGGGATAGTCTCACCCCTCCACTTT	CASSSQGIVSPLHF
TRBV3-1/TRBV3-2	TRBJ1-5	NA	NA	TGTGCCAGCAGCCCCCGAATTAATCAGCCCCAGCATTTT	CASSPRINQPQHF
TRBV27	TRBJ2-2	NA	NA	TGTGCCAGCAGAATTAGGCAGGTCCCCGGGGAGCTGTTTTTT	CASRIRQVPGELFF
TRBV29-1	TRBJ1-3	NA	NA	TGCAGCGTTGCTCTGAGCTCTGGAAACACCATATATTTT	CSVALSSGNTIYF
TRBV5-4	TRBJ2-7	NA	NA	TGTGCCAGCAGCCCCGGTCCGGTAAGCTCCTACGAGCAGTACTTC	CASSPGPVSSYEQYF
TRBV27	TRBJ2-1	NA	NA	TGTGCCAGCAGTTTATCCTGGCAGGGGAGCTCCTACAATGAGCAGTTCTTC	CASSLSWQGSSYNEQFF
TRBV7-2	TRBJ2-2	NA	NA	TGTGCCAGCAGCTTACGTCAGGGGAACACCGGGGAGCTGTTTTTT	CASSLRQGNTGELFF
TRBV7-2	TRBJ2-7	NA	TRBD2	TGTGCCAGCAGCTCCCTAGGTACTAGCGGGAGATGGGAGCAGTACTTC	CASSSLGTSGRWEQYF
TRBV30	TRBJ1-2	few	NA	TGTGCCTGGAGTGTACAGTTGGACTATGGCTACACCTTC	CAWSVQLDYGYTF
TRBV24-1	TRBJ1-2	NA	NA	TGTGCCACCAGTGATATTAGTGGCTACACCTTC	CATSDISGYTF
TRBV30	TRBJ1-1	NA	NA	TGTGCCTGGGGGGACGGACTGAACACTGAAGCTTTCTTT	CAWGDGLNTEAFF
TRBV7-8	TRBJ2-7	NA	NA	TGTGCCAGCAGCTTTTCGTCAGGGACCTCCTACGAGCAGTACTTC	CASSFSSGTSYEQYF
TRBV3-1/TRBV3-2	TRBJ2-1	NA	NA	TGTGCCAGCAGTCCAGCTTACAATGAGCAGTTCTTC	CASSPAYNEQFF
TRBV6-5	TRBJ2-2	NA	NA	TGTGCCAGCAGTTCACCGGGACAAGGGACCGGGGAGCTGTTTTTT	CASSSPGQGTGELFF
TRBV5-1	TRBJ1-2	NA	NA	TGCGCCAGCAGCTTCTTACAGAACTATGGCTACACCTTC	CASSFLQNYGYTF
TRBV14	TRBJ1-4	NA	NA	TGTGCCAGCAGCCAAGCTGACGAAAAACTGTTTTTT	CASSQADEKLFF
TRBV7-2	TRBJ1-5	NA	NA	TGTGCCAGCAGCTTAGGGGGGGGCGCCCGTCAGCCCCAGCATTTT	CASSLGGGARQPQHF
TRBV6-5	TRBJ1-5	NA	NA	TGTGCCAGCAAGGAGGGGGGCAATCAGCCCCAGCATTTT	CASKEGGNQPQHF
TRBV18	TRBJ2-5	NA	TRBD2	TGTGCCAGCTCACCGACTAGCGGGGAAGAGACCCAGTACTTC	CASSPTSGEETQYF
TRBV5-1	TRBJ2-3	NA	NA	TGCGCCAGCAGCTTTCTAGGGTCCGAGAATACGCAGTATTTT	CASSFLGSENTQYF
TRBV2	TRBJ2-7	NA	TRBD2	TGTGCCAGCAGTTATACTAGCGGCGAGCAGTACTTC	CASSYTSGEQYF
TRBV5-1	TRBJ1-1	NA	NA	TGCGCCAGCAGCTTGGCCGGGACTCAGAACACTGAAGCTTTCTTT	CASSLAGTQNTEAFF
TRBV9	TRBJ2-7	NA	TRBD2	TGTGCCAGCAGCAAGGGGACTAGCGGAGCCCCCTACGAGCAGTACTTC	CASSKGTSGAPYEQYF
TRBV7-2	TRBJ2-1	once	TRBD1	TGTGCCAGCAGCCCCTGGACAGGGCTCAATGAGCAGTTCTTC	CASSPWTGLNEQFF